A selection of T cell receptor beta chains follows, all from one sample in a study of T cell responses to AZD1222 COVID-19 vaccine. Libraries were prepared by immunoSEQ multiplex PCR; TCRdb keeps only in-frame clonotypes and omits some of them. The sample lists over 150,000 clones, over 85% occurring once. The sample was peripheral blood, taken 28 days after the second dose of the MenACWY control vaccine. The receptors were gathered from an adult who received the MenACWY meningococcal vaccine as a control. Each CDR3 is given with its conserved first and last residue. D genes are given only for firm matches. Some rows mark clone size as missing; the rest say once, few, many or name a class of expanded clone.

clone_size j_call d_call v_call cdr3_aa cdr3_nt
- TRBJ2-7 - TRBV29-1 CSVGGQGSYEQYF TGCAGCGTTGGTGGGCAGGGCTCCTACGAGCAGTACTTC
- TRBJ2-3 TRBD1 TRBV5-4 CASSFPGDRGTDTQYF TGTGCCAGCAGCTTCCCCGGCGACAGGGGAACAGATACGCAGTATTTT
- TRBJ1-5 TRBD1 TRBV2 CATGQGSIQPQHF TGTGCCACCGGACAGGGATCGATCCAGCCCCAGCATTTT
few TRBJ1-6 - TRBV5-1 CASSRQDSSSYNSPLHF TGCGCCAGCAGCAGACAGGACTCGAGCTCCTATAATTCACCCCTCCACTTT
- TRBJ1-5 - TRBV28 CASIGGAFNQPQHF TGTGCCAGCATCGGCGGAGCTTTCAATCAGCCCCAGCATTTT
- TRBJ2-7 TRBD1 TRBV6-1 CASSDGSTGTGYEQYF TGTGCCAGCAGTGATGGTTCTACCGGGACAGGTTACGAGCAGTACTTC
- TRBJ1-4 - TRBV10-3 CAIRTATNEKLFF TGTGCCATCAGGACAGCAACTAATGAAAAACTGTTTTTT
- TRBJ1-3 - TRBV7-2 CASSLAQRDALDGNTIYF TGTGCCAGCAGCTTAGCGCAGCGGGACGCCCTTGACGGAAACACCATATATTTT
- TRBJ1-2 - TRBV18 CASSPLDQRSGYTF TGTGCCAGCTCACCTCTGGACCAGAGGTCTGGCTACACCTTC
- TRBJ2-7 - TRBV29-1 CSAVGTLLSYEQYF TGCAGCGCCGTGGGGACACTACTCTCCTACGAGCAGTACTTC
- TRBJ2-1 TRBD2 TRBV2 CASRAGGTSYNEQFF TGTGCCAGCAGGGCCGGCGGGACTAGCTACAATGAGCAGTTCTTC
- TRBJ1-4 - TRBV10-1 CASSARRNEKLFF TGCGCCAGCAGTGCGCGGAGAAATGAAAAACTGTTTTTT
- TRBJ2-7 TRBD1 TRBV3-1/TRBV3-2 CASSRWTGVSYEQYF TGTGCCAGCAGCCGTTGGACAGGGGTTTCCTACGAGCAGTACTTC
- TRBJ1-2 TRBD1 TRBV14 CASSPRTGVLLGYTF TGTGCCAGCAGCCCCCGGACAGGGGTCCTGCTTGGCTACACCTTC
- TRBJ1-6 - TRBV19 CASRGLIGHYNSPLHF TGTGCCAGCCGGGGGTTAATCGGGCATTATAATTCACCCCTCCACTTT
- TRBJ1-5 - TRBV2 CASSDRGVGQPQHF TGTGCCAGCAGTGATCGGGGGGTTGGTCAGCCCCAGCATTTT
- TRBJ1-2 - TRBV9 CASSSQHRSPYGYTF TGTGCCAGCAGTTCCCAGCACCGGTCTCCCTATGGCTACACCTTC
- TRBJ1-2 TRBD1 TRBV2 CASSHTVDRGFGYTF TGTGCCAGCAGCCACACCGTCGACAGGGGTTTTGGCTACACCTTC
- TRBJ2-7 TRBD1 TRBV20-1 CSASKTGIREQYF TGCAGTGCTAGTAAGACAGGGATCCGCGAGCAGTACTTC
- TRBJ1-5 TRBD1 TRBV15 CATSRNRDRNSNQPQHF TGTGCCACCAGCAGAAACCGGGACAGAAATAGCAATCAACCCCAGCATTTT
- TRBJ1-1 - TRBV5-4 CASSKERTNTEAFF TGTGCCAGCAGCAAGGAGAGGACGAACACTGAAGCTTTCTTT
- TRBJ1-1 - TRBV28 CASSLSGSMNTEAFF TGTGCCAGCAGTTTAAGTGGCAGCATGAACACTGAAGCTTTCTTT
- TRBJ1-1 - TRBV10-3 CAISQETAEAFF TGTGCCATCAGCCAGGAGACGGCTGAAGCTTTCTTT
- TRBJ2-6 - TRBV18 CASSPRILAVASGANVLTF TGTGCCAGCTCACCACGCATATTGGCGGTAGCCTCTGGGGCCAACGTCCTGACTTTC
once TRBJ2-2 - TRBV6-5 CASRRNTGELFF TGTGCCAGCAGGCGGAACACCGGGGAGCTGTTTTTT
- TRBJ1-2 TRBD1 TRBV3-1/TRBV3-2 CASSQPTGYGYTF TGTGCCAGCAGCCAACCGACAGGGTATGGCTACACCTTC
- TRBJ1-1 TRBD1 TRBV5-6 CASSLAGRGFTEAFF TGTGCCAGCAGCTTGGCCGGCAGGGGGTTCACTGAAGCTTTCTTT
few TRBJ1-2 - TRBV5-3 CARMRAASPGYTF TGTGCCAGAATGCGGGCAGCCTCCCCTGGCTACACCTTC
- TRBJ1-6 - TRBV11-2 CASTQIGGRNSPLHF TGTGCCAGCACCCAGATTGGAGGTCGTAATTCACCCCTCCACTTT
- TRBJ2-3 TRBD2 TRBV6-6 CASSPPTSGAGDTQYF TGTGCCAGCAGTCCGCCGACTAGCGGGGCTGGAGATACGCAGTATTTT
- TRBJ1-1 - TRBV3-1/TRBV3-2 CASSQGPNTEAFF TGTGCCAGTTCCCAGGGGCCGAACACTGAAGCTTTCTTT
- TRBJ1-1 - TRBV19 CASSIEVRNTEAFF TGTGCCAGTAGTATAGAGGTAAGAAACACTGAAGCTTTCTTT
- TRBJ2-7 TRBD1 TRBV18 CASSPRGTGSHEQYF TGTGCCAGCTCACCTCGGGGGACAGGGAGTCACGAGCAGTACTTC
- TRBJ2-5 - TRBV6-6 CASSQYQRHWGYF TGTGCCAGCAGCCAATACCAACGACACTGGGGGTACTTC
- TRBJ1-2 - TRBV2 CASSTGNPGNYGYTF TGTGCCAGCAGTACCGGGAACCCTGGGAACTATGGCTACACCTTC